A single sample gave rise to the 2 T cell receptor beta chains below, sequenced in a study of Graves' ophthalmopathy and Graves' hyperthyroidism. From RNA, the CDR3 regions of TCR beta chains were amplified and sequenced. Second-round multiplex PCR followed a first-round RT-PCR using HTBI primers. One entry per CDR3 protein, called by TCRdb with MiXCR from the multiplex PCR reads. Of about half a million distinct CDR3 sequences in the sample, around 14% were seen once. The sequenced material came from blood. These receptors came from a young woman with Graves' ophthalmopathy.

The V and J genes are TRBV6-2 or TRBV6-3 and TRBJ1-2; tentatively, D is TRBD1 (6 bases). Germline V gives CDR1 MNHEY, CDR2 SVGEGT. The germline V and J ends were trimmed by 0 bases and 4 bases, with 24 bases remaining between them. The length of the CDR3 is 19 residues. The CDR3 here is CASSYSTGLQLTSFYGYTF. The CDR3 DNA reads TGTGCCAGCAGTTACTCGACAGGCCTCCAATTAACGTCCTTCTATGGCTACACCTTC.

This clonotype was detected ten times or more. This chain links TRBV28 with TRBJ2-2, with TRBD2 matching over 9 bases. The CDR3 runs to 15 residues. CDR1 and CDR2 (germline): MDHEN, SYDVKM. Trimming removed 2 bases from V and 5 bases from J; junction bases left unmatched: 3. CDR3 sequence reads: CASSLESGRTGELFF. The CDR3 DNA follows: TGTGCCAGCAGTTTAGAAAGCGGGAGGACCGGGGAGCTGTTTTTT.